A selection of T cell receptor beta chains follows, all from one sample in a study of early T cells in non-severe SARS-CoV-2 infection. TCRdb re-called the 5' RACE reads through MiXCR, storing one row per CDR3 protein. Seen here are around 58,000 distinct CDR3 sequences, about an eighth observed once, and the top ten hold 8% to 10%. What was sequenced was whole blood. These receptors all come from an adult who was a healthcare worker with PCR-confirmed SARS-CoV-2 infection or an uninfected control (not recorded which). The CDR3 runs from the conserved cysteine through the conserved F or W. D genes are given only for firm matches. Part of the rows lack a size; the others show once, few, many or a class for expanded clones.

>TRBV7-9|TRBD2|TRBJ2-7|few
TGTGCCAGCAGCCGCGGGAGGGCCTACGAGCAGTACTTC
CASSRGRAYEQYF
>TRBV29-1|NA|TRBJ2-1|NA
TGCAGCGCCGACCAGGGCACTAACAATGAGCAGTTCTTC
CSADQGTNNEQFF
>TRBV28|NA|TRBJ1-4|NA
TGTGCCAGCAGTGTAGGGGAACGTCAAGAAAAACTGTTTTTT
CASSVGERQEKLFF
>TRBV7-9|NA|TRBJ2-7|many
TGTGCCAGCAGCTTTTTAGGTATAGATGAGCAGTACTTC
CASSFLGIDEQYF
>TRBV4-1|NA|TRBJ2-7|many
TGCGCCAGCAGCCCAGGACTATACTACGAGCAGTACTTC
CASSPGLYYEQYF
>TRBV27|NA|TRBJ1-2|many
TGTGCCAGCAGTTTAACGGGTTACTATGGCTACACCTTC
CASSLTGYYGYTF
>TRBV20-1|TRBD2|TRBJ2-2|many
TGCAGTGCTAGAGTTAGGACTAGGGCCGGGGAGCTGTTTTTT
CSARVRTRAGELFF
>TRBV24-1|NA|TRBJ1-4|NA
TGTGCCACCAGTGTTTCCGGGGAAAAACTGTTTTTT
CATSVSGEKLFF
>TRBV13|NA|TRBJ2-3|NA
TGTGCCAGCAGCATCGGCGGGTCAGATACGCAGTATTTT
CASSIGGSDTQYF
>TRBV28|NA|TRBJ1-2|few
TGTGCCGCAGGACTGGGGCTGGGAGGCTACACCTTC
CAAGLGLGGYTF
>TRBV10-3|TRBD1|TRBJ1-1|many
TGTGCCACGGGACAGGGCCAGCCAAAGAACACTGAAGCTTTCTTT
CATGQGQPKNTEAFF
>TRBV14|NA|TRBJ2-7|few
TGTGCCAGCAGCCAGCGGGGGCTGTTACAGGACGAGCAGTACTTC
CASSQRGLLQDEQYF
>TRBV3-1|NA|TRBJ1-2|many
TGTGCCAGCAGCCAAGGACGGTTGATCTATGGCTACACCTTC
CASSQGRLIYGYTF
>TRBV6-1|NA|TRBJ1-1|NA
TGTGCCAGCAGTGGGGCCGTTGACAGAGATAATAAGCTAGCTTTCTTT
CASSGAVDRDNKLAFF
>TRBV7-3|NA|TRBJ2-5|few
TGTGCCAGCAGCCCCGGTAGAGGTATAGGGATCGAGACCCAGTACTTC
CASSPGRGIGIETQYF
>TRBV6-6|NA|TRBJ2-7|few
TGTGCCAGCAGTTACGCAGGGGCCCCTCACGAGCAGTACTTC
CASSYAGAPHEQYF
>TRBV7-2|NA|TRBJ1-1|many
TGTGCCAGCAGCCTCCTACCTTGGAGCGCTGAAGCTTTCTTT
CASSLLPWSAEAFF
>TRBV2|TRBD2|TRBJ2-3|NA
TGTGCCAGCCAGAGGACTAGCGGGATCGGGGATACGCAGTATTTT
CASQRTSGIGDTQYF
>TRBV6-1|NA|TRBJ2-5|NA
TGTGCCAGCAGTGAAGCGGGAAGGGAAGAGACCCAGTACTTC
CASSEAGREETQYF
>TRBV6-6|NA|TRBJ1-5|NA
TGTGCCAGCAGTTCGAGTGGGGTACATCAGCCCCAGCATTTT
CASSSSGVHQPQHF
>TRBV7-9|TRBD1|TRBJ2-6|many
TGTGCCAGCAGCTTAAAGGGGACAGGGTCTTCCGGGGCCAACGTCCTGACTTTC
CASSLKGTGSSGANVLTF
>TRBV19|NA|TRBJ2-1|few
TGTGCCAGTATGGGGGCGGGATTATGGAATGAGCAGTTCTTC
CASMGAGLWNEQFF
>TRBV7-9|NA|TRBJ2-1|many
TGTGCCAGCAGCCCCCTAACCTCAGGGATTGCCTACAATGAGCAGTTCTTC
CASSPLTSGIAYNEQFF
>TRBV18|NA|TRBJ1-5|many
TGTGCCAGCTCACCAGGGGATCAGCCCCAGCATTTT
CASSPGDQPQHF
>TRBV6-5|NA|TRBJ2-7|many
TGTGCCAGCAGTTACTCGTTGGGACGTACGTACGAGCAGTACTTC
CASSYSLGRTYEQYF
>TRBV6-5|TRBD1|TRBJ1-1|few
TGTGCCAGCAGTTACCAGCGACAGGGAGCCACTGAAGCTTTCTTT
CASSYQRQGATEAFF
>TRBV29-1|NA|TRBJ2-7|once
TGCGGCGTGTGCCGGGACCCCAACTCCTACGAGCAGTACTTC
CGVCRDPNSYEQYF
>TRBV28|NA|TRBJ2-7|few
TGTGCCAGCAGTTTTCCCCAGTCCACAGGGAGGACCTACGAGCAGTACTTC
CASSFPQSTGRTYEQYF
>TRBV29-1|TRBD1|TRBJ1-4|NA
TGCAGCGTTAGGGACAGTGGGAATGTACGGAATGAAAAACTGTTTTTT
CSVRDSGNVRNEKLFF
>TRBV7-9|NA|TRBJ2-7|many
TGTGCCAGCAGCTTAGGTTGGCGAGGGCAGTACGAGCAGTACTTC
CASSLGWRGQYEQYF
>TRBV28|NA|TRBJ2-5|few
TGTGCCAGCAGTCAGGTCTCCGAGACCCAGTACTTC
CASSQVSETQYF
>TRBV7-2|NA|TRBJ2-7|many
TGTGCCAGCAGCTGGAAGCCGGACAGCTCCTACGAGCAGTACTTC
CASSWKPDSSYEQYF
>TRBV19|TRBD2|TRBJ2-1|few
TGTGCCAGTAATCTAGCGGGAGGAGGTGAGCAGTTCTTC
CASNLAGGGEQFF
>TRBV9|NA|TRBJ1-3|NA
TGTGCCAGCAGCGGAGGACGGTTCTCTGGAAACACCATATATTTT
CASSGGRFSGNTIYF
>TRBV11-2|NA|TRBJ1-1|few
TGTGCCAGCAGACCCGGGCCCCACGTGGGCACTGAAGCTTTCTTT
CASRPGPHVGTEAFF
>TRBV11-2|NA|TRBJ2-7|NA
TGTGCCAGCAGCCCAACCTCAGGCCTCTCCTACGAGCAGTACTTC
CASSPTSGLSYEQYF
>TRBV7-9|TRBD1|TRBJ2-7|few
TGTGCCAGCAGCCATAAGGGGAAAGGGGACAGGTCCTACGAGCAGTACTTC
CASSHKGKGDRSYEQYF
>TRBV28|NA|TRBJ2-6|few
TGTGCCAGCAGCCCGGGGGACGTCCTGACTTTC
CASSPGDVLTF
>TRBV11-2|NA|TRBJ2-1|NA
TGTGCCAGCAGCTTAACGGACAGTCTATACAATGAGCAGTTCTTC
CASSLTDSLYNEQFF
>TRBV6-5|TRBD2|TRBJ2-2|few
TGTGCCAGCAGCCTAGGGACTAACCCCGGGGAGCTGTTTTTT
CASSLGTNPGELFF
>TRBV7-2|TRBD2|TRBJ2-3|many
TGTGCCAGCAGCCGGCGGGAGGGCCCAGATACGCAGTATTTT
CASSRREGPDTQYF
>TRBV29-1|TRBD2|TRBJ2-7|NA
TGCAGCGTTGCTAGCGGGGGGCCGATCTCCTACGAGCAGTACTTC
CSVASGGPISYEQYF
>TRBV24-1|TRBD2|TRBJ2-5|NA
TGTGCCACCAGTGGGACTAGCGGACTTTTTGGGACCCAGTACTTC
CATSGTSGLFGTQYF
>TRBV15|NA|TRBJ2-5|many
TGTGCCACCAGCAGAGCGTGGCAGAGGCCTGGAGAGACCCAGTACTTC
CATSRAWQRPGETQYF
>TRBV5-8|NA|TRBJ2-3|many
TGTGCCAGCAGCTTTGGGGACATTAGCACAGATACGCAGTATTTT
CASSFGDISTDTQYF